This TCR beta chain was captured by sequencing in a study of blood T cell repertoires in COVID-19. As for the study in general: Acute and convalescent COVID-19 specimens originated in the United States, Italy and Spain. Sources were T cells, B-cell-depleted T cells, or PBMCs; the material itself was cDNA or gDNA.

Original processing notes: The assay estimated nucleated cells by amplifying reference gene primers. Produced via immunoSEQ multiplex PCR; TCRdb's table is partial and in-frame only. Clonal size and the V and J genes are those of that table, whereas D and trimming came from the DNA. The data hold about 400,000 clones, with 80% to 90% observed a single time. In germline, CDR1 is ENHRY, CDR2 SYGVKD. V was shortened by 2 bases and J by 2 bases, with 10 bases between the two germline ends. The CDR3 consists of 14 residues. The clonotype was recovered from a woman in her 30s with acute or convalescent COVID-19. The rearrangement uses TRBV10-3 and TRBJ2-7, with D possibly TRBD2 on 5 matching bases. Sequenced: peripheral blood. The CDR3 protein is CAISEPGSAYEQYF. CDR3 sequence (DNA): TGTGCCATCAGTGAGCCGGGGTCAGCCTACGAGCAGTACTTC.